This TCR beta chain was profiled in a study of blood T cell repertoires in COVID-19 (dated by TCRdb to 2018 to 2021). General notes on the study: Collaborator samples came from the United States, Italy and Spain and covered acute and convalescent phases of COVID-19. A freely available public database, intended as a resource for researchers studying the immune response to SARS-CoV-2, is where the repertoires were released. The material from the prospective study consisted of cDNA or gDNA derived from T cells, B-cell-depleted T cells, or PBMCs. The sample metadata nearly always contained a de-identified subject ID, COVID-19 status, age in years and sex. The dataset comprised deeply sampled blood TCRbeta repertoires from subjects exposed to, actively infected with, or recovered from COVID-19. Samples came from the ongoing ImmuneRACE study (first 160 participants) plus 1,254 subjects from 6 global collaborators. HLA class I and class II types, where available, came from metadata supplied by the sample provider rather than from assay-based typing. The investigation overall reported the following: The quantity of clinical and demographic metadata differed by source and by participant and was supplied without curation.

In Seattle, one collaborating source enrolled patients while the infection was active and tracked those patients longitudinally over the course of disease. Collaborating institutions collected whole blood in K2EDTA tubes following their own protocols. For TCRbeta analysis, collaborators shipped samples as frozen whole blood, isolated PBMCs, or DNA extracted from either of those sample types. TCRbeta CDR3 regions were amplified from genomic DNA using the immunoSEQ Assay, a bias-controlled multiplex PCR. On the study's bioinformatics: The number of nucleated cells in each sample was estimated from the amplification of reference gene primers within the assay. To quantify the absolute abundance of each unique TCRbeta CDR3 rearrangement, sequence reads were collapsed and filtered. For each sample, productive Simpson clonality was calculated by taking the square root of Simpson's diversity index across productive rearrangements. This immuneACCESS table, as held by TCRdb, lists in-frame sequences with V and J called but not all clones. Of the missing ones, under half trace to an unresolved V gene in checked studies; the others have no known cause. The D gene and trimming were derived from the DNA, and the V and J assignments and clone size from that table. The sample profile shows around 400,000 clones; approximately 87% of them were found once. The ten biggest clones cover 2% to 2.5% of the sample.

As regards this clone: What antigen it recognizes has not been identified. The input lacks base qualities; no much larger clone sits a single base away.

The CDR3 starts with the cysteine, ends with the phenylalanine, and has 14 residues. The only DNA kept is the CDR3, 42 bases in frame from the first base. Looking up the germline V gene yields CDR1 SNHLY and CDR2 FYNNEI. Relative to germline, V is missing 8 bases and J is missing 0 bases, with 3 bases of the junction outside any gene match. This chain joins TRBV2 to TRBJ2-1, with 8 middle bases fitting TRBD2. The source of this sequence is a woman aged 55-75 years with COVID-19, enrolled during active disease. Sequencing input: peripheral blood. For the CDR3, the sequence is CASVLAVSYNEQFF. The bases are TGTGCCAGCGTACTAGCGGTCTCCTACAATGAGCAGTTCTTC.